The 29 T cell receptor beta chains below come from one sample, sequenced in a study of T cell repertoires in cytomegalovirus infection. TCRdb used MiXCR to reprocess the reads, holding one entry per CDR3 protein. This table holds 700,000 to 850,000 distinct CDR3 sequences, about 31% found once. No antigen is known for these receptors. The input for sequencing was cultured CD8+ T cells from PBMCs, taken from culture after CMV antigen stimulation. These TCRs come from a human donor in good health (CMV status not recorded). Some clones in this sample may be carry-over from other donors' samples.

Points on this clonotype: At one boundary the junction diverges from the germline segment, which might be a read error. The chain employs TRBV7-4 and TRBJ2-2, with D unresolved. Germline V gene lookup returns CDR1 SGHVT and CDR2 SQSDAQ. The CDR3 covers 17 residues. CDR3 region: CANSLVFGPENTGELFF. The CDR3 nucleotides are TGTGCCAACAGCTTAGTATTTGGACCGGAGAACACCGGGGAGCTGTTTTTT. The whole variable domain, filled in from reference TRBV7-4 and TRBJ2-2, reads GAGVSQSPRYKVAKRGRDVALRCDSISGHVTLYWYRQTLGQGSEVLTYSQSDAQRDKSGRPSGRFSAERPERSVSTLKIQRTEQGDSAVYLCANSLVFGPENTGELFFGEGSRLTVL.

This rearrangement joins TRBV20-1 to TRBJ1-1; maybe TRBD1 (5 bases). Germline lookup yields CDR1 DFQATT and CDR2 SNEGSKA (reference sequence). The CDR3 contains 14 residues. V was clipped by 0 bases and J by 3 bases, with 11 bases between them. In nucleotides, the CDR3 is TGCAGTGCTAGAGATCAGACGGGGGACACTGAAGCTTTCTTT. Translating gives CSARDQTGDTEAFF.

V and J are TRBV27 and TRBJ2-5, with TRBD2 identical over 13 bases. Germline CDR1 is MNHEY and CDR2 is SMNVEV (reference sequence). The CDR3 totals 16 residues. With V trimmed by 4 bases and J by 5 bases, 7 bases remained unmatched. The CDR3 region is CASSSLGLAGKETQYF. CDR3 DNA sequence: TGTGCCAGCAGTTCTCTGGGACTAGCGGGGAAGGAGACCCAGTACTTC.

This clonotype has a handful of counts. This rearrangement joins TRBV6-5 to TRBJ2-5; 9 positions match TRBD2. Trimming at V came to 2 bases and at J to 0 bases, leaving 1 base not matched to a gene. The CDR3 runs 15 residues. Germline V gene sequence: CDR1 MNHEY, CDR2 SVGAGI. DNA of the CDR3: TGTGCCAGCAGTTACGAGCGGGGGGACCAAGAGACCCAGTACTTC. Its protein product is CASSYERGDQETQYF.

The V and J genes are TRBV6-4 and TRBJ2-1; 13 bases map to TRBD2. V lost 5 bases to trimming and J lost 4 bases; unmatched junction nucleotides: 11. The CDR3 runs to 18 residues. The germline gives CDR1 MRHNA, CDR2 SNTAGT. CDR3 amino acids: CASSQSGLAGSWYNEQFF. DNA of the CDR3: TGTGCCAGCAGTCAATCGGGACTAGCGGGGAGTTGGTACAATGAGCAGTTCTTC.

This clonotype came up once. For the CDR3, the DNA is TGCAGCGTTGAAGATCCGGTACAAGAGACCCAGTACTTC. Translation: CSVEDPVQETQYF. J is TRBJ2-5 and V is TRBV29-1, with D unresolved. The V gene's germline CDR1 is SQVTM and CDR2 ANQGSEA. V gave up 0 bases and J gave up 2 bases, with 7 bases separating them. This CDR3 is 13 amino acids long. The entire variable domain, with the rest obtained from reference TRBV29-1 and TRBJ2-5, is as follows: SAVISQKPSRDICQRGTSLTIQCQVDSQVTMMFWYRQQPGQSLTLIATANQGSEATYESGFVIDKFPISRPNLTFSTLTVSNMSPEDSSIYLCSVEDPVQETQYFGPGTRLLVL.

The chain employs TRBV9 and TRBJ2-1, with TRBD2 matching over 14 bases. The CDR3 runs 17 residues. Germline V gene lookup returns CDR1 SGDLS and CDR2 YYNGEE. Unmatched junction bases numbered 11, after V lost 2 bases and J lost 10 bases. The chain's CDR3 is CASSVGTSGGPAKEQFF. The CDR3 region has the DNA TGTGCCAGCAGCGTTGGGACTAGCGGGGGCCCGGCTAAGGAGCAGTTCTTC.

Only a few counts were recorded for this clonotype. The V and J genes are TRBV10-3 and TRBJ2-2; D is unresolved. This CDR3 comprises 16 residues. Trimming stripped 4 bases from V and 7 bases from J, with 19 bases between. Germline V gene sequence: CDR1 ENHRY, CDR2 SYGVKD. Here the CDR3 reads CAISVRRTPWDGELFF. The CDR3 nucleotides are TGTGCCATCAGTGTCCGAAGGACCCCTTGGGACGGGGAGCTGTTTTTT.

The chain employs TRBV7-9 and TRBJ2-1; D is undetermined. From germline, CDR1 is SEHNR and CDR2 FQNEAQ (reference sequence). The CDR3 has 16 amino acids. Trimming removed 3 bases from V and 1 base from J, with 13 bases in between. CDR3 region: CASSFPTWGSYNEQFF. CDR3 bases: TGTGCCAGCAGCTTTCCGACATGGGGATCCTACAATGAGCAGTTCTTC.

The chain recombines TRBV6-1 with TRBJ2-7; D is possibly TRBD1 (7 bases). V was shortened by 8 bases and J by 0 bases, with 17 bases between the two germline ends. The CDR3 contains 15 residues. Germline V gene data show CDR1 as MNHNS and CDR2 as SASEGT. The CDR3 loop is CASRAGQSSSYEQYV. DNA of the CDR3: TGTGCCAGCCGGGCGGGACAGTCCAGCTCCTACGAGCAGTACGTC.

This clonotype came up a few times. The gene calls are TRBV5-5 and TRBJ1-5; D gene ambiguous. This CDR3 region has 16 residues. V lost 5 bases to trimming and J lost 0 bases, with 15 bases between them. Germline values: CDR1 SGHKS, CDR2 YYEKEE (reference sequence). The DNA for the CDR3 is TGTGCCAGCAGTTTAGGTTTCGAATATAGCAATCAGCCCCAGCATTTT. Protein sequence: CASSLGFEYSNQPQHF.

The rearrangement joins TRBV7-9 to TRBJ1-2, with 9 positions matching TRBD1. Unmatched junction bases numbered 13, after V lost 3 bases and J lost 8 bases. The CDR3 length is 16 residues. Germline V gives CDR1 SEHNR, CDR2 FQNEAQ (reference sequence). The DNA for the CDR3 is TGTGCCAGCAGCTTGGGACTCGGGACAGGGAACTCCGGCTACACCTTC. This sequence encodes CASSLGLGTGNSGYTF. Full variable domain (missing parts from reference TRBV7-9 and TRBJ1-2): DTGVSQNPRHKITKRGQNVTFRCDPISEHNRLYWYRQTLGQGPEFLTYFQNEAQLEKSRLLSDRFSAERPKGSFSTLEIQRTEQGDSAMYLCASSLGLGTGNSGYTFGSGTRLTVV.

The gene calls are TRBV27 and TRBJ2-5; 12 nucleotides agree with TRBD1. The germline gives CDR1 MNHEY, CDR2 SMNVEV (reference sequence). V shed 3 bases and J 7 bases; nucleotides not matched to a gene: 6. This CDR3 has 15 amino acids. CDR3 region: CASSFRDRGRGTQYF. The CDR3 DNA reads TGTGCCAGCAGTTTCCGGGACAGGGGGCGCGGGACCCAGTACTTC.

Many counts were recorded for this clonotype. The gene calls are TRBV28 and TRBJ1-5; D gene uncertain. CDR1 and CDR2 from the germline V gene are MDHEN and SYDVKM. The CDR3 totals 15 residues. Deletions cut 2 bases from V and 0 bases from J, with 8 bases between. CDR3 bases: TGTGCCAGCAGTTTAGAAGGGAATAGCAATCAGCCCCAGCATTTT. It is translated as CASSLEGNSNQPQHF.

This clonotype showed up just a few times. The rearrangement joins TRBV7-6 to TRBJ2-1; possibly TRBD1 or TRBD2 for D (5 bases each). Trimming shortened V by 1 base and J by 0 bases, and 13 bases separated the two germline ends. This CDR3 is 17 amino acids long. Germline V gene data show CDR1 as SGHVS and CDR2 as FNYEAQ. CDR3 sequence reads: CASSLEPGPLSYNEQFF. CDR3 bases: TGTGCCAGCAGCTTAGAACCGGGACCACTCTCCTACAATGAGCAGTTCTTC.

The table lists this clonotype with a few counts. The rearrangement joins TRBV12-3 or TRBV12-4 to TRBJ2-3, with a weak D call TRBD2 (5 bases). Trimming left V 3 bases short and J 4 bases short, with 11 bases between. CDR3 length: 14 residues. CDR3 sequence (DNA): TGTGCCAGCAGTTTCCGGGGTGCACCAGATACGCAGTATTTT. Translating it yields CASSFRGAPDTQYF.

The J gene is TRBJ1-1, the V gene TRBV9; 9 bases line up with TRBD1. The CDR3 length is 16 residues. V shed 0 bases and J 3 bases; nucleotides not matched to a gene: 6. Germline lookup yields CDR1 SGDLS and CDR2 YYNGEE. The CDR3 is CASSVVGTGSDTEAFF. The CDR3, as DNA: TGTGCCAGCAGCGTAGTAGGGACAGGGTCGGACACTGAAGCTTTCTTT.

The CDR3 reads CASSFTRGEAFF. CDR3 DNA: TGTGCCAGCAGCTTCACCAGGGGTGAAGCTTTCTTT. The V call is TRBV13, the J call TRBJ1-1; D is possibly TRBD1 (6 bases). Per germline, CDR1 PRHDT and CDR2 FYEKMQ (reference sequence). There are 12 residues in the CDR3. The ends were cut back, 3 bases at V and 7 bases at J, with 9 bases in the middle.

The gene calls are TRBV10-3 and TRBJ1-1; unclear D gene. CDR1 and CDR2 (germline): ENHRY, SYGVKD. The CDR3 runs 16 residues. Trimming removed 1 base at V and 0 bases at J, with 12 bases between. The CDR3 DNA is TGTGCCATCAGTGAGTACCCCGGGGAGGTGAACACTGAAGCTTTCTTT. Amino acid sequence: CAISEYPGEVNTEAFF.

This clonotype has a handful of counts. V gene TRBV7-9 combines with J gene TRBJ1-2; TRBD1 is a possible D gene (5 bases). Germline V gives CDR1 SEHNR, CDR2 FQNEAQ (reference sequence). V gave up 3 bases and J gave up 0 bases, with 20 bases separating them. CDR3 length: 18 residues. CDR3 region: CASSFGDGAIPANYGYTF. The CDR3, as DNA: TGTGCCAGCAGCTTCGGTGACGGGGCCATCCCGGCTAACTATGGCTACACCTTC.

This rearrangement joins TRBV7-3 to TRBJ2-3; 10 positions agree with TRBD2. The V gene's germline CDR1 is SGHTA and CDR2 FQGTGA. The CDR3 is made up of 16 amino acids. J lost 2 bases, V lost 4 bases, and 6 bases had no gene match. The CDR3 loop reads CASSSALAGATDTQYF. CDR3 coding DNA: TGTGCCAGCAGCTCCGCCCTAGCGGGGGCCACAGATACGCAGTATTTT. The full variable domain, its missing parts supplied by reference TRBV7-3 and TRBJ2-3, is GAGVSQTPSNKVTEKGKYVELRCDPISGHTALYWYRQSLGQGPEFLIYFQGTGAADDSGLPNDRFFAVRPEGSVSTLKIQRTERGDSAVYLCASSSALAGATDTQYFGPGTRLTVL.

The table lists this clonotype with a few counts. This chain links TRBV19 with TRBJ2-7; 13 positions agree with TRBD2. Germline-derived CDR1 and CDR2 are LNHDA and SQIVND (reference sequence). The ends lost 5 bases at V and 5 bases at J; junction bases unmatched: 6. The CDR3 covers 15 residues. The CDR3 protein is CASSLLAGGPHEQYF. The CDR3 DNA reads as TGTGCCAGTAGTCTACTAGCGGGGGGGCCCCACGAGCAGTACTTC. Full variable domain (missing parts from reference TRBV19 and TRBJ2-7): DGGITQSPKYLFRKEGQNVTLSCEQNLNHDAMYWYRQDPGQGLRLIYYSQIVNDFQKGDIAEGYSVSREKKESFPLTVTSAQKNPTAFYLCASSLLAGGPHEQYFGPGTRLTVT.

The chain employs TRBV5-8 and TRBJ2-3; D might be TRBD1 (6 bases). Trimming shortened V by 3 bases and J by 0 bases, and 17 bases separated the two germline ends. The CDR3 is made up of 17 amino acids. In germline, CDR1 is SGHTS, CDR2 YDEGEE. The CDR3, as DNA: TGTGCCAGCAGCTGGACAGCCGAAAAGTCTAGCACAGATACGCAGTATTTT. This gives the protein CASSWTAEKSSTDTQYF.

This clonotype was observed a few times. The chain uses TRBV10-2 and TRBJ2-1; tentatively, D is TRBD1 or TRBD2 (6 bases each). This CDR3 is built from 14 residues. Trimming took 3 bases from V and 4 from J, leaving 10 bases between them. CDR1 and CDR2 (germline): WSHSY, SAAADI. As DNA, the CDR3 is TGCGCCAGCAGTGAAAGGGGGGTTTACAATGAGCAGTTCTTC. The encoded protein is CASSERGVYNEQFF.

This clonotype was observed once. The rearrangement links TRBV6-5 to TRBJ1-1, with D possibly TRBD1 on 5 matching bases. Germline V gives CDR1 MNHEY, CDR2 SVGAGI. There are 16 residues in the CDR3. V was trimmed by 7 bases and J by 2 bases, leaving 20 bases between them. The CDR3: CASTSLGDRTNTEAFF. The CDR3 DNA reads TGTGCCAGCACCTCACTGGGGGACCGCACTAACACTGAAGCTTTCTTT.

The chain recombines TRBV12-3 or TRBV12-4 with TRBJ2-1, with a weak D call TRBD1 (6 bases). CDR3 length equals 14 residues. Deletions cut 3 bases from V and 7 bases from J, with 13 bases between. The CDR3 reads CASSLGAGRNEQFF. The CDR3, as DNA: TGTGCCAGCAGTTTGGGGGCAGGGAGAAATGAGCAGTTCTTC.

This clonotype has at least ten counts. The gene calls are TRBV25-1 and TRBJ1-6, with D maybe TRBD1 (6 bases). The germline V gene encodes CDR1 MGHDK and CDR2 SYGVNS. The CDR3 has 20 residues. V lost 3 bases and J lost 5, with 26 bases in between. The CDR3 DNA reads as TGTGCCAGCAGTGACTTACCGGGACATTCAATAATAAAGGATAATTCACCCCTCCACTTT. Translated: CASSDLPGHSIIKDNSPLHF.

This clonotype was recorded many times. This chain links TRBV7-9 with TRBJ2-5, with D possibly TRBD2 on 7 matching bases. The V and J ends lost 4 bases and 5 bases respectively, with 17 bases between them. CDR3 length equals 15 residues. The germline V gene encodes CDR1 SEHNR and CDR2 FQNEAQ (reference sequence). The CDR3, as DNA: TGTGCCAGCAGCTCCCCCCGCGGGGGCAGGGAGACCCAGTACTTC. Its protein is CASSSPRGGRETQYF.

J is TRBJ1-6 and V is TRBV27, with TRBD1 as a possible D gene (5 bases). V was trimmed by 6 bases and J by 7 bases, leaving 13 bases between them. This CDR3 spans 14 amino acids. Germline V lookup: CDR1 MNHEY, CDR2 SMNVEV (reference sequence). This CDR3 is CASRPGTQNSPLHF. The CDR3 bases are TGTGCCAGCAGACCCGGGACCCAAAATTCACCCCTCCACTTT.